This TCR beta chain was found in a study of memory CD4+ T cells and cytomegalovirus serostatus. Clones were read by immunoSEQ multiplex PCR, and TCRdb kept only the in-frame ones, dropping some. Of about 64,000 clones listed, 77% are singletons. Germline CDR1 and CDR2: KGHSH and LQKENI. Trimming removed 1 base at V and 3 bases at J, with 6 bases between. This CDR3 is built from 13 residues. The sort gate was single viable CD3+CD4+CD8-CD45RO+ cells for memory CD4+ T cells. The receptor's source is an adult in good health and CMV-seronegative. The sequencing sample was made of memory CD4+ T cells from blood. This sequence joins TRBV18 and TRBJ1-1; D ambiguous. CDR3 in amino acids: CASSPQEDTEAFF. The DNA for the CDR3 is TGTGCCAGCTCACCACAGGAGGACACTGAAGCTTTCTTT.